This TCR beta chain is drawn from a study of HIV-infected patients and healthy controls. This clonotype has a count of ten or more. Germline CDR1 SQVTM, CDR2 ANQGSEA. This CDR3 is 10 amino acids long. V lost 3 bases to trimming and J lost 4 bases, with 2 bases between them. TCRdb itself ran the 5' RACE reads through MiXCR, one entry per CDR3 protein. Altogether some 19,000 distinct CDR3 sequences are present, about 17% being singletons, with the ten largest covering around 24%. V gene TRBV29-1 combines with J gene TRBJ2-3; D remains ambiguous. This TCR was recovered from a human donor in good health. The specimen was CD8+ T cells from blood. CDR3 nucleotide sequence: TGCAGCGTTGAGGCAGATACGCAGTATTTT. As protein: CSVEADTQYF.